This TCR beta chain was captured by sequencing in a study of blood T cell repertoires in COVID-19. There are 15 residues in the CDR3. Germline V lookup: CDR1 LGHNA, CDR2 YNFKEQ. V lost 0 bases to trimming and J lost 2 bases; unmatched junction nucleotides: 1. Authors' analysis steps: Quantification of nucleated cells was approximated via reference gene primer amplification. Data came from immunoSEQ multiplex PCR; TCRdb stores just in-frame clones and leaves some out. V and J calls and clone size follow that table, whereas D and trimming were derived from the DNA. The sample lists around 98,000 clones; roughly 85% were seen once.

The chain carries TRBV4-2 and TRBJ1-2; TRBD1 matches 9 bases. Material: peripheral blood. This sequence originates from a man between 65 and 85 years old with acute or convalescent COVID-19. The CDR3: CASSQETGGNYGYTF. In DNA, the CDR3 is TGTGCCAGCAGCCAAGAAACAGGGGGCAACTATGGCTACACCTTC.